This note documents a single TCR beta chain sequence. Which antigen it targets is not known. No qualities accompany the bases; no much larger clone lies one base away. The data derive from a study of blood T cell repertoires in COVID-19 (dated by TCRdb to 2020 to 2022). The study in broad terms: Samples from collaborators originated in the United States, Italy and Spain and spanned both the acute and convalescent phases of COVID-19. The material from the prospective study consisted of cDNA or gDNA derived from T cells, B-cell-depleted T cells, or PBMCs. Samples came from the ongoing ImmuneRACE study (first 160 participants) plus 1,254 subjects from 6 global collaborators. Subjects who had been exposed to COVID-19, were actively infected with it, or had recovered from it provided the deeply sampled blood TCRbeta repertoires that made up the dataset. A de-identified subject ID, COVID-19 status, age in years and sex were almost always included in the sample metadata. The repertoires were released in a freely available public database meant as a resource for research on the immune response to SARS-CoV-2. Where available, HLA class I and class II types were taken from metadata supplied by the sample provider and were not determined by assay-based typing.

Study-level results and caveats: How much clinical and demographic metadata was included differed by source and by participant, and the metadata was provided uncurated.

The CDR3 runs 13 residues from the cysteine to the phenylalanine. The CDR3 DNA has 39 bases and is translated from base 1. The immunoSEQ Assay, a bias-controlled multiplex PCR, was used to amplify TCRbeta CDR3 regions from genomic DNA. Concerning the study's data processing: Nucleated cell counts per sample were estimated from amplification of reference gene primers within the assay. To quantify the absolute abundance of each unique TCRbeta CDR3 rearrangement, sequence reads were collapsed and filtered. For each sample, productive Simpson clonality was calculated as the square root of Simpson's diversity index across productive rearrangements. In TCRdb, the immuneACCESS table is reduced to in-frame sequences with V and J assigned. These tables do not hold every clone; where another copy was compared, an unresolved V gene accounts for under half, and the others remain unexplained. From that table come the V and J calls and clone size; the DNA was used to work out D and trimming. The sample table records 150,000 to 200,000 clones; about 84% of these occur just once. The ten largest account for about 5.5% of the sample.

Whole blood was collected in K2EDTA tubes by collaborating institutions according to the institutions' own protocols. For TCRbeta analysis, collaborators shipped samples as frozen whole blood, isolated PBMCs, or DNA extracted from either of those sample types. This receptor was taken from a woman in her 30s with acute or convalescent COVID-19. This chain joins TRBV21-1 to TRBJ2-7; the tabulated D call, TRBD2, remains unverified against the DNA. TRBV21-1 is classified as a pseudogene. Sample: peripheral blood. CDR3 protein: CASRSGLAWGQYF. The sequence in DNA is TGTGCCAGCAGGAGCGGACTAGCGTGGGGGCAGTACTTC.